The clone carrying this T cell receptor (beta chain) was recorded only once. No conserved phenylalanine or tryptophan is present at the end of the CDR3, so a read error is the likely explanation. The naive CD8 libraries originated from between 20,000 and 1,000,000 sorted cells and drew on 10%, 30% or 50% RNA. Researchers sorted naive CD8 T cells as cells that were CD8+CD4-CCR7+CD45RA+. This record belongs to a study of molecular identifiers for immune sequencing clone quantification. Study as a whole: Across replicate runs, RNA obtained from around 20,000 or 100,000 naive CD8 cells was divided into five, with four undergoing sequencing.

The CDR3 totals 14 residues. J gave up 0 bases and V 8 bases, and 6 bases lay outside the gene matches. The use of previously described methods and listed TCR primers produced the bulk TCR libraries. TCRdb re-derived calls from the PCR reads in MiXCR, one entry per CDR3 protein. The table lists approximately 500,000 distinct CDR3 sequences, about a fifth of them singletons. The J gene is TRBJ2-3, the V gene TRBV5-3; 7 bases agree with TRBD1. TRBV5-3 is an open reading frame whose function is uncertain. The TCR sequence derives from a human donor in good health. Some libraries in this study had Jurkat cell RNA spiked in. Sequencing used naive CD8+ T cells from blood, with Jurkat cell RNA spiked in. As to subset: FACS-sorted CD8+CD4-CCR7+CD45RA+ naive T cells. The CDR3 DNA follows: TGTGCCAGCAGCCGGACAGGCAGCACAGATACGCAGTATCTT. Residues: CASSRTGSTDTQYL.